The text below deals with one T cell receptor (beta chain). This clone showed up just once. No antigen is known for it. No much larger clone exists at a distance of one base, and base qualities are not known. The junction shows trimming of 0 bases on V and 6 bases on J, and the gene matches do not reach 4 bases of it. Looking up the germline V gene yields CDR1 SGHRS and CDR2 YFSETQ. There are 15 amino acids in the CDR3, from cysteine to phenylalanine inclusive. Only CDR3 DNA is held: 45 bases, read in frame from base 1. The data belong to a study of cytomegalovirus exposure and HLA in healthy donors (dated by TCRdb to the late 2010s). Background on the whole study: According to an earlier analysis of 550 to 700 of the donors, about 179 million T cells yielded 117 million unique TCR beta sequences and 276 Gb of sequence data. Roughly 300 gigabases of sequencing data and around 80 million unique TCR sequences made up an early release that covered roughly 670 HLA-typed donors. Of the roughly 400 genotyped donors, around 81% fell in the genetic ancestry cluster associated with self-reported Caucasian donors. The study was designed to test whether signatures of past pathogen exposure could be identified by cataloging public T cell receptors. The study used immunosequencing to profile the T cell repertoires of 666 subjects and linked those repertoires to cytomegalovirus serostatus. A separate validation cohort of roughly 130 different subjects was used in addition to the approximately 700-subject first cohort. To predict cytomegalovirus infection status, the study combined high-throughput TCR immunosequencing, statistical association of individual TCRs with disease status, and machine learning. A later analysis re-analyzed previously published TCR beta repertoires from 666 donors and added high-resolution HLA genotyping to study TCR occurrence patterns. The later analysis used no new phenotypic data to find candidate immune exposures, relying instead on TCR beta sequences and their occurrence across donors. An earlier analysis of 587 of the donors used high-throughput TCR beta sequencing to judge whether each TCR beta V gene segment behaved as functional or pseudogenic. Donor age, sex, ethnicity and CMV serostatus were compiled alongside the repertoire data. In a later genetic analysis, genome-wide SNP genotypes for about three fifths of the roughly 670 donors were used, and that subset was treated as a discovery cohort. Every repertoire in the discovery cohort had been generated on one and the same sequencing platform. HLA typing included class I and class II loci at four-digit resolution. Typing coverage varied by locus: about 620-640 donors for A, B, C, DRB1 and DQB1; around 560 for DQA1; more than 600 for DPA1; about 450 for DPB1. A handful of DR-DQ haplotypes were handled as single units for association and clustering because linkage in the cohort was strong. Across 398 genotyped donors of the cohort, an average of approximately 240,000 unique TCR beta nucleotide sequences per donor were sequenced, and 15% to 20% of those sequences were non-productive. On the study overall, not on this receptor specifically: Sequencing depth was assumed to be roughly uniform across donors in the presence/absence analyses, though that assumption may not hold. Most TCR sequences were seen in very few donors, while some public TCRs were found in many individuals. HLA typing was unavailable for some donors at each locus, so association tests used only the typed subset. It was suggested by the authors that the approach could potentially be generalized to other disease states and immunological phenotypes. A group of highly shared sequence variants was considered likely to be a technical artifact of the sequencing pipeline. A later analysis found that HLA-associated TCR beta chains were more clonally expanded and had lower generation probabilities than equally common non-associated chains. Immune exposure information for the cohort was limited to CMV serostatus. V-gene and J-gene trimming of TCR beta chains was associated with a missense DCLRE1C variant in a later genetic analysis, and the association was replicated in an independent cohort. A later analysis found that TCR association rates varied across HLA loci, with DRB1 alleles showing the most associated TCRs and HLA-C alleles the fewest. A few of the identified cytomegalovirus-associated TCR beta chains were confirmed in vitro to be specific for cytomegalovirus antigens. Because counts were too low, about 15 rarely observed V segments, including chromosome 9 orphons, were left out of the earlier analysis of 500 to 650 of the donors. In a later analysis, several top co-occurrence clusters were reported to appear linked to parvovirus B19, influenza, CMV and Epstein-Barr virus. A further reported finding was that TCR beta sequences accurately predicted the HLA-A and HLA-B alleles for most subjects in the first cohort. A later analysis found that most CMV-associated TCR beta chains appeared HLA-restricted, with HLA associations seemingly driven largely by CMV exposure. In a later analysis, 15,000 to 20,000 TCR beta sequences were associated with specific HLA alleles at a false discovery rate of 0.05. Correlated functional status among segregating V segments might reflect linkage disequilibrium, but an unknown experimental factor could not be ruled out. The 87-base-pair reads could not distinguish some IMGT-functional V segments, including TRBV6-2 and TRBV6-3, so those segments were excluded. In both the original and validation cohorts, the classifier was reported to diagnose cytomegalovirus status with high specificity and sensitivity. Only TCR beta chains were sequenced in this cohort, and the absence of alpha or paired-chain data limited detectable features. The study listed around 160 TCR beta chains as associated with cytomegalovirus. Assigning TCR associations to individual alleles was difficult when HLA alleles, especially DR and DQ, strongly co-occurred. A later genetic analysis reported fewer N-insertions in productive TCRs among donors in an Asian-associated ancestry cluster than the roughly 620-donor mean. Broadly in line with IMGT annotations, most TCR beta V segments showed up in productive rearrangements about 87% or about 30% of the time in an earlier analysis of under 700 of the donors.

The cohort comprised 670 or so healthy bone marrow donors. At the time of sampling, every cohort member was nominally healthy, though immune exposures that went unrecorded were likely present. The donor tested CMV seronegative and was one of the 352 seronegative cohort members. Each donor provided a peripheral blood sample, and peripheral blood mononuclear cells were used for TCR beta sequencing. The Qiagen DNeasy Blood Extraction Kit was used to extract genomic DNA from the blood cell samples. The method behind the library was the immunoSEQ multiplex PCR assay. For the multiplex PCR, a mixture combining 60 forward primers for TCR Vbeta segments and 13 reverse primers for TCR Jbeta segments was used. Amplification of the CDR3 region of rearranged TCR beta genes was performed with a multiplex PCR assay on genomic DNA. Amplified TCR beta libraries were sequenced as 87-base-pair reads on the Illumina HiSeq System. The published analysis was carried out like this. Across the 670 or so repertoires, a later analysis counted roughly 77 million unique TCR beta chains, approximately 12 million of which were shared by at least two donors. Raw reads were error-corrected and collapsed into unique sequences with a nearest-neighbor algorithm that merged closely related sequences to remove PCR and sequencing errors. To assign V, D and J gene segments, CDR3 sequences were aligned to IMGT reference sequences. For a sequence to be retained, a match of at least six nucleotides was required to both a V gene segment and a J gene segment. A rearrangement counted as productive if the CDR3 had no stop codons and remained in frame with V and J, and every other rearrangement counted as non-productive. Following IMGT convention, CDR3 was defined as the stretch from the second conserved V-encoded cysteine to the conserved J-encoded phenylalanine. Sequences without an unambiguous match to a single V gene segment were excluded from the earlier analysis of 450 to 750 of the donors. An earlier analysis of some 500 of the donors classified V segments as functional when productive rearrangements were above 56.7% and as segregating when the standard deviation between donors was above 5%. A statistical classification framework was developed to diagnose cytomegalovirus status using the catalog of TCR beta chain sequences. In a later analysis, TCR nucleotide sequences were compared against IMGT/GENE-DB human TR gene sequences so that V and J genes could be assigned. The TCRdist pipeline was used in a later analysis to assign CDR3 sequences and most-parsimonious VDJ recombination scenarios. A later analysis defined each TCR beta chain by its CDR3 amino acid sequence plus V-gene family, and excluded reads lacking a unique V-gene family. A later analysis removed several hundred highly shared, low-generation-probability nucleotide sequences to deal with suspected cross-contamination and a sequencing artifact. In a later analysis, a clonal expansion index for each public chain was calculated from normalized within-repertoire ranks of inferred template counts. Generation probabilities in a later analysis came from a VDJ recombination model fitted to out-of-frame rearrangements, and those results were checked against IGoR. Hypergeometric tests were used in a later analysis to score TCR-TCR, TCR-HLA and TCR-CMV co-occurrence, with a repertoire-size bias correction applied to the TCR pairs. A later analysis estimated false discovery rates by permuting HLA or CMV assignments 20 times. A later analysis grouped co-occurring TCRs with DBSCAN, adding TCRdist sequence similarity when clustering within HLA-allele-positive subsets. Repertoires with fewer than 30,000 or more than 120,000 public chains were left out of co-occurrence clustering, as were several repertoires with anomalous nucleotide sharing. TCRdb carries this immuneACCESS record with in-frame sequences only. Its versions omit some clonotypes, under half of them owing to an unresolved V gene in the studies checked, with the rest unexplained. Clone size and V and J calls were adopted from that table, with D and trimming inferred from the DNA. A total of approximately 170,000 clones appear in this sample, approximately 83% of them only once. The biggest ten clones account for more than 1% of the sample.

The sequence was collected from a boy between 2 and 10 years old in good health and CMV-seronegative. Rearrangement joined TRBV5-1 to TRBJ2-1, with 9 central nucleotides matching TRBD2. The sample comprised PBMCs. The DNA sequence is given as TGCGCCAGCAGCTTGGATCTAGCGGGGACCAATGAGCAGTTCTTC. Translated, this gives CASSLDLAGTNEQFF.